The T cell receptor (beta chain) described here comes from a study of shared clonotypes between healthy human individuals. Naive CD45RA+ and memory CD45RA-negative subsets were split from CD4+ cells. Study-level points and caveats: When compared with the clonotypes that were shared by all four sorted-subset donors, the non-shared clonotypes turned out to have lower generation probabilities.

Points on this clone: As yet, its antigen is unknown.

The CDR3 consists of 14 residues. V trimming: 2 bases; J trimming: 6 bases; junction bases outside the gene matches: 4. Germline assignment: CDR1 SGHVS and CDR2 FQNEAQ. The table came from immunoSEQ multiplex PCR; TCRdb's copy has only in-frame clones and leaves some out. The sample yields roughly 1,100,000 clones, approximately 76% seen once. The chain combines TRBV7-8 with TRBJ1-5; 7 nucleotides agree with TRBD1. This sequence was found in a young man in good health. Material for sequencing was memory CD4+ T cells sorted from blood. Sample subset: CD45RA-negative fraction. Written as DNA, the CDR3 is TGTGCCAGCAGCTTATCAGGGGACAGTCAGCCCCAGCATTTT. Translation gives CASSLSGDSQPQHF.